This T cell receptor (beta chain) was recorded in a study of PD-1 blockade in mismatch repair-deficient tumors. Background on the study: All were previously treated, progressing patients with 12 mismatch repair-deficient cancer types.

PCR or immunohistochemistry showed mismatch repair deficiency in every enrolled patient. CDR1 SGDLS and CDR2 YYNGEE come from the germline V gene. With 3 bases removed from V and 7 bases from J, the gap between germline ends came to 17 bases. This CDR3 contains 15 residues. Repertoires were generated with immunoSEQ multiplex PCR, while TCRdb's copy carries only in-frame clones and drops some. The sample carries 75,000 to 85,000 clones, about 85% recorded once. Specimen: peripheral blood, collected 12 weeks after starting pembrolizumab. This TCR derives from an adult with mismatch repair-deficient cancer. V and J are TRBV9 and TRBJ2-1; D might be TRBD2 (6 bases). In DNA, the CDR3 is TGTGCCAGCAGCGGGACTGGGGCCGCGGGGAATGAGCAGTTCTTC. It translates to CASSGTGAAGNEQFF.